The T cell receptor beta chain described here comes from a study of cytomegalovirus exposure and HLA in healthy donors (dated by TCRdb to 2016 to 2017). For context, the study as a whole: In an earlier analysis of 450 to 750 of the donors, 276 Gb of sequence data and some 120 million unique TCR beta sequences from 150 million to 200 million T cells were reported. An early release that covered about 600 HLA-typed donors contained around 300 gigabases of sequencing data and 85 million to 100 million unique TCR sequences. Of the roughly 420 genotyped donors, 81% were placed in the genetic ancestry cluster associated with self-reported Caucasian donors. The study aimed to test whether signatures of past pathogen exposure could be identified by cataloging public T cell receptors. The study profiled the T cell repertoires of hundreds of subjects by immunosequencing and related them to cytomegalovirus serostatus. Besides the first cohort of under 700 subjects, a separate validation cohort made up of 120 or so different subjects was used. High-throughput TCR immunosequencing, statistical association of individual TCRs with disease status, and machine learning were combined to predict cytomegalovirus infection status. A later analysis re-examined previously published TCR beta repertoires from 610 or so donors and added high-resolution HLA genotyping to investigate patterns of TCR occurrence. Rather than drawing on any new phenotypic data, the later analysis identified candidate immune exposures from TCR beta sequences and the way those sequences occurred across donors. An earlier analysis of 500 to 650 of the donors applied high-throughput TCR beta sequencing to assess whether each TCR beta V gene segment acted as functional or pseudogenic. Donor age, sex, ethnicity and CMV serostatus were compiled alongside the repertoire data. In a later genetic analysis, genome-wide SNP genotypes for about three fifths of the roughly 670 donors were used, and that subset was treated as a discovery cohort. Every repertoire in the discovery cohort had been generated on one and the same sequencing platform. HLA typing included class I and class II loci at four-digit resolution. The number of typed donors differed by locus: about 629-630 for A, B, C, DRB1 and DQB1; about 520 for DQA1; over 600 for DPA1; and some 430 for DPB1. Because of strong linkage in the cohort, roughly five DR-DQ haplotypes were treated as single units for association and clustering. Across approximately 400 genotyped donors of the cohort, an average of about 200,000 unique TCR beta nucleotide sequences per donor were sequenced, and approximately 17% of those sequences were non-productive.

The library was obtained by the immunoSEQ multiplex PCR assay. A mixture of 60 forward primers for TCR Vbeta segments and 13 reverse primers for TCR Jbeta segments was used in the multiplex PCR. Amplification of the CDR3 region of rearranged TCR beta genes was performed with a multiplex PCR assay on genomic DNA. The amplified TCR beta libraries were sequenced on the Illumina HiSeq System as 87-base-pair reads. The paper's data handling went like this. A later analysis tallied around 80 million unique TCR beta chains across the 666 repertoires, and 10 million to 11 million of those chains were shared by two or more donors. A nearest-neighbor algorithm error-corrected the raw reads and collapsed the reads into unique sequences, merging closely related sequences to remove PCR and sequencing errors. V, D and J gene segments were assigned by aligning CDR3 sequences to IMGT reference sequences. For a sequence to be retained, at least a six-nucleotide match to both a V gene segment and a J gene segment was required. Rearrangements were called productive when the CDR3 lacked stop codons and stayed in frame with V and J; all others were non-productive. Following IMGT convention, CDR3 was defined as the stretch from the second conserved V-encoded cysteine up to the conserved J-encoded phenylalanine. The earlier analysis of about 570 of the donors excluded any sequence lacking an unambiguous match to a single V gene segment. In an earlier analysis of 587 of the donors, V segments were called functional above 56.7% productive rearrangements and were called segregating when the between-donor standard deviation exceeded 5%. To diagnose cytomegalovirus status from the catalog of TCR beta chain sequences, a statistical classification framework was built. A later analysis assigned V and J genes by comparing TCR nucleotide sequences with IMGT/GENE-DB human TR gene sequences. Using the TCRdist pipeline, a later analysis assigned CDR3 sequences along with most-parsimonious VDJ recombination scenarios. A later analysis defined each TCR beta chain by its CDR3 amino acid sequence plus V-gene family, and excluded reads lacking a unique V-gene family. As a way to deal with suspected cross-contamination and a sequencing artifact, a later analysis dropped 450 to 700 nucleotide sequences that were highly shared and had low generation probability. For each public chain, a later analysis derived a clonal expansion index from normalized ranks of inferred template counts within each repertoire. In a later analysis, generation probabilities were computed using a VDJ recombination model fitted to out-of-frame rearrangements, and the results were checked against IGoR. Hypergeometric tests were used in a later analysis to score TCR-TCR, TCR-HLA and TCR-CMV co-occurrence, with a repertoire-size bias correction applied to the TCR pairs. False discovery rates were estimated in a later analysis by permuting HLA or CMV assignments 20 times. In a later analysis, co-occurring TCRs were grouped using DBSCAN, with TCRdist sequence similarity added in when clustering inside HLA-allele-positive subsets. Repertoires with fewer than 30,000 or more than 120,000 public chains were left out of co-occurrence clustering, as were about 5 repertoires with anomalous nucleotide sharing. TCRdb took this table from immuneACCESS and kept in-frame rearrangements with V and J called. Such tables lack part of the clones; where checked against another copy, unresolved V genes explain under half of the gap, and the rest is unexplained. V and J calls and clone size are as listed in that table; D and trimming were resolved from the DNA. Here the sample has around 140,000 clones; 88% occur a single time. The ten top clones hold around 0.54% of the sample.

The cohort was made up of several hundred healthy bone marrow donors. Cohort members were all nominally healthy when sampled, although unrecorded immune exposures were likely present. The donor tested CMV seronegative, placing the donor among the 350 to 400 seronegative members of the cohort. Every donor gave a peripheral blood sample, and the peripheral blood mononuclear cells from that sample were used for TCR beta sequencing. Genomic DNA was extracted from the blood cell samples with the Qiagen DNeasy Blood Extraction Kit. Broader findings and caveats from the paper: According to a later analysis, parvovirus B19, influenza, CMV and Epstein-Barr virus appeared linked to several top co-occurrence clusters. Some IMGT-functional V segments, including TRBV6-2 and TRBV6-3, could not be told apart with the 87-base-pair reads, so those segments were excluded. A later genetic analysis reported fewer N-insertions in productive TCRs among donors in an Asian-associated ancestry cluster than the roughly 700-donor mean. A group of highly shared sequence variants was considered likely to be a technical artifact of the sequencing pipeline. In a later genetic analysis, a missense DCLRE1C variant was associated with V-gene and J-gene trimming of TCR beta chains, and the association was replicated in an independent cohort. Correlated functional status among segregating V segments might reflect linkage disequilibrium, but an unknown experimental factor could not be ruled out. In a later analysis, HLA-associated TCR beta chains showed more clonal expansion and lower generation probabilities than non-associated chains that were equally common. The classifier was reported to diagnose cytomegalovirus status with high specificity and sensitivity in both the original and validation cohorts. Across donors, most TCR sequences were observed very rarely, whereas some public TCRs were present in many individuals. When HLA alleles, especially DR and DQ, strongly co-occurred, attributing TCR associations to individual alleles was difficult. Seventeen rarely observed V segments, including chromosome 9 orphons, were excluded from the earlier analysis of some 590 of the donors because counts were too low. The authors suggested that the approach could potentially be generalized to other disease states and immunological phenotypes. According to a later analysis, TCR association rates differed among HLA loci, with DRB1 alleles showing the most associated TCRs and HLA-C alleles showing the fewest. In a later analysis, most CMV-associated TCR beta chains were found to appear HLA-restricted, with HLA associations seemingly driven largely by CMV exposure. A further reported finding was that TCR beta sequences accurately predicted the HLA-A and HLA-B alleles for most subjects in the first cohort. The presence/absence analyses assumed that sequencing depth was roughly uniform across donors, and that assumption may not be true. The study listed 150 to 200 TCR beta chains as associated with cytomegalovirus. In this cohort, only TCR beta chains were sequenced, and detectable features were limited by the absence of alpha or paired-chain data. HLA typing was unavailable for some donors at each locus, so association tests used only the typed subset. Specific HLA alleles were associated with 15,000 to 20,000 TCR beta sequences at a false discovery rate of 0.05 in a later analysis. Immune exposure information for the cohort was limited to CMV serostatus. Broadly in line with IMGT annotations, most TCR beta V segments showed up in productive rearrangements about 87% or about 30% of the time in an earlier analysis of several hundred of the donors. In vitro tests confirmed that a few of the cytomegalovirus-associated TCR beta chains recognize cytomegalovirus antigens.

The V end gives up 2 bases and the J end 8 bases, leaving 5 bases in the junction not matched to a gene. The CDR3 holds 15 amino acids from the cysteine to the phenylalanine. Left in the record is the CDR3 DNA by itself, 45 bases read in frame from the first base. Via the germline V gene, CDR1 is MNHEY and CDR2 SVGAGI. As for this clone: The antigen this receptor binds is unknown. No clone much larger than this one lies a single base away; base qualities are absent.

The rearrangement combines TRBV6-5 with TRBJ2-3, with 12 bases aligning to TRBD1. The receptor comes from a woman aged 40 to 50 in good health and CMV-seronegative. The source material was PBMCs. In nucleotides, the sequence is TGTGCCAGCAGTTACCAGGGACAGGGGGCAAGTACGCAGTATTTT. This yields the protein CASSYQGQGASTQYF.